This is a list of T cell receptor beta chains from one sample in a study of shared clonotypes between healthy human individuals. Profiled with immunoSEQ multiplex PCR; TCRdb holds only in-frame clones, not every one. This table holds about 2.3 million clones, just under 95% found once. The sample consisted of naive CD4+ T cells from PBMCs. The receptors here all came from a man between 18 and 35 years old in good health. Some clones in this sample may be carry-over from other donors' samples. Each CDR3 is given with its conserved first and last residue.

V gene	CDR3 length	J gene	CDR3 protein
TRBV30	15	TRBJ1-4	CAWSRYSANNEKLFF
TRBV29-1	15	TRBJ2-5	CSVAGLAGYQETQYF
TRBV7-2	14	TRBJ2-7	CASSLGLGNYEQYF
TRBV18	16	TRBJ1-2	CASSPVAGSGVYGYTF
TRBV7-9	14	TRBJ1-1	CASSSQGGETEAFF
TRBV28	13	TRBJ1-2	CASRSGTDYGYTF
TRBV6-1	16	TRBJ2-1	CASSEFGARVYNEQFF
TRBV10-3	14	TRBJ2-2	CAISIRETTGELFF
TRBV4-2	15	TRBJ2-5	CASSQGVFNQETQYF
TRBV4-2	16	TRBJ2-7	CASSQDGDRISYEQYF
TRBV5-1	16	TRBJ2-3	CASSLPSGGATDTQYF
TRBV15	14	TRBJ1-1	CATSRDRGGGEAFF
TRBV28	14	TRBJ1-2	CASSLGGNNYGYTF
TRBV7-8	14	TRBJ2-3	CASSLGGTGDTQYF
TRBV21-1	16	TRBJ2-7	CASSKRGLAGNYEQYF
TRBV11-2	16	TRBJ2-3	CASSVGGGRGSDTQYF
TRBV5-8	15	TRBJ2-3	CASSLLAGFMDTQYF
TRBV5-6	15	TRBJ2-7	CASSVSGASSYEQYF
TRBV6-6	13	TRBJ1-5	CASRPDSYQPQHF
TRBV6-4	13	TRBJ2-7	CASSKNHRDEQYF
TRBV7-2	12	TRBJ1-1	CASRPGGTEAFF
TRBV2	15	TRBJ2-3	CASIPLGLAGDTQYF
TRBV11-2	12	TRBJ2-4	CASRAAKNIQYF
TRBV9	17	TRBJ2-6	CASSNRDRVSGANVLTF
TRBV5-5	13	TRBJ2-4	CASSLAAQDIQYF
TRBV7-8	13	TRBJ2-2	CASQRALTGELFF
TRBV7-8	15	TRBJ2-5	CASSLGQGRGETQYF
TRBV30	13	TRBJ2-7	CAWSPGGNYEQYF
TRBV6-1	12	TRBJ2-7	CASSASWVEQYF
TRBV20-1	11	TRBJ1-1	CSALSRTEAFF
TRBV4-1	17	TRBJ2-2	CASSQVRLAGETGELFF
TRBV9	14	TRBJ2-3	CASSVAASTDTQYF
TRBV5-6	17	TRBJ2-5	CASSWRVVTSGQETQYF
TRBV28	15	TRBJ1-2	CASTTGTAITDGYTF
TRBV2	15	TRBJ1-5	CASCLTGTNNQPQHF
TRBV30	12	TRBJ1-2	CAWSVRNYGYTF
TRBV7-9	12	TRBJ2-7	CASSLRIYEQYF
TRBV18	18	TRBJ2-7	CASSPRTGTSGTIYEQYF
TRBV2	11	TRBJ2-5	CASSEEGTQYF
TRBV19	16	TRBJ1-2	CASSITHTQGRNGYTF
TRBV7-2	15	TRBJ2-1	CASSGQLSSYNEQFF
TRBV19	14	TRBJ2-3	CASQRDRGTDTQYF
TRBV28	14	TRBJ1-1	CASSYPMGGTEAFF
TRBV10-3	15	TRBJ1-1	CAISRTGTMNTEAFF
TRBV11-2	15	TRBJ2-6	CASSPTRTGANVLTF
TRBV5-1	15	TRBJ2-7	CASSLAGTGLYEQYF
TRBV6-4	13	TRBJ1-2	CASSKGVNYGYTF
TRBV29-1	12	TRBJ2-3	CSARRDTDTQYF
TRBV30	18	TRBJ1-5	CAWSVRDRGTYSNQPQHF